These 9 T cell receptor beta chains came from one sample sequenced in a study of blood T cells in healthy people across ages. Primed by a sample-barcoded 5' primer and a J-beta primer mix, a second PCR proceeded for 7 to 11 cycles. Each CDR3 protein gets one entry after TCRdb re-called the 5' RACE reads with MiXCR. The data show about a million distinct CDR3 sequences, 51% seen once. The sequenced material came from blood. The receptor set was obtained from a woman aged 60-75 years in good health.

The chain uses TRBV27 and TRBJ1-2, with TRBD1 matching over 9 bases. The CDR3 is 17 residues long. Germline assignment: CDR1 MNHEY and CDR2 SMNVEV (reference sequence). V was clipped by 5 bases and J by 4 bases; unmatched bases: 14. Here the CDR3 DNA reads TGTGCCAGCAGTCACAAAGGGACAGGGAAGATAAGCTATGGCTACACCTTC. Its protein product is CASSHKGTGKISYGYTF.

This clonotype was found a few times. The CDR3 sequence: CASRGQPNSPLHF. CDR3 in DNA: TGTGCCAGCAGGGGACAGCCAAATTCACCCCTCCACTTT. The chain uses TRBV12-3 or TRBV12-4 and TRBJ1-6; 7 bases are a match to TRBD1. CDR3 length: 13 residues. Unmatched junction bases numbered 3, after V lost 6 bases and J lost 7 bases.

The chain couples TRBV29-1 to TRBJ2-2, with 9 bases matching TRBD2. Looked up from germline, CDR1 is SQVTM and CDR2 is ANQGSEA. With 0 bases clipped from V and 7 bases from J, the junction kept 0 bases outside the gene matches. The CDR3 totals 13 residues. CDR3 coding DNA: TGCAGCGTTGAAGAAGCGGGAGGCGGGGAGCTGTTTTTT. This encodes CSVEEAGGGELFF.

The CDR3 sequence is CASSLGGTWNEQFF. In DNA form, the CDR3 reads TGTGCCAGCAGTTTAGGCGGGACGTGGAATGAGCAGTTCTTC. V is TRBV12-3 or TRBV12-4 and J is TRBJ2-1; D is perhaps TRBD2 (6 bases). The V end lost 1 base, the J end lost 7 bases, and 11 bases lay between the germline ends. The CDR3 is made up of 14 amino acids.

This clonotype was found a few times. The J gene is TRBJ2-1, the V gene TRBV20-1; no clear D. CDR1 is DFQATT and CDR2 is SNEGSKA in the germline V gene (reference sequence). CDR3 length: 11 residues. Trimming took off 6 bases at V and 9 bases at J, with 12 bases between the two ends. CDR3 region: CSASDFAEQFF. The CDR3 bases are TGCAGTGCCAGTGATTTTGCTGAGCAGTTCTTC.

This clonotype has only a few counts. The V call is TRBV7-2, the J call TRBJ1-6, with 8 positions matching TRBD1. The CDR3 has 15 amino acids. V shed 5 bases and J 7 bases; nucleotides not matched to a gene: 7. Germline loops: CDR1 SGHTA, CDR2 FQGNSA. The CDR3 region is CASSLLRDRNSPLHF. DNA for the CDR3: TGTGCCAGCAGCCTCCTCCGGGACAGGAATTCACCCCTCCACTTT.

This clonotype has only a few counts. The chain combines TRBV7-9 with TRBJ1-5; a possible D gene is TRBD1 (6 bases). V lost 0 bases to trimming and J lost 4 bases, with 13 bases between them. Per the germline V gene, CDR1 is SEHNR and CDR2 is FQNEAQ (reference sequence). This CDR3 contains 16 residues. The CDR3 loop is CASSLAGQLANQPQHF. The CDR3 nucleotides read TGTGCCAGCAGCTTAGCCGGACAGTTGGCAAATCAGCCCCAGCATTTT. Full variable domain (rest looked up from reference TRBV7-9 and TRBJ1-5): DTGVSQNPRHKITKRGQNVTFRCDPISEHNRLYWYRQTLGQGPEFLTYFQNEAQLEKSRLLSDRFSAERPKGSFSTLEIQRTEQGDSAMYLCASSLAGQLANQPQHFGDGTRLSIL.

This clonotype was observed at least ten times. This chain joins TRBV20-1 and TRBJ2-1; no clear D gene. This CDR3 is 13 amino acids long. Germline CDR1 DFQATT, CDR2 SNEGSKA (reference sequence). Trimming stripped 2 bases from V and 4 bases from J, with 9 bases between. The CDR3 DNA reads TGCAGTGCTAGACCGAGTCAGTACAATGAGCAGTTCTTC. Protein: CSARPSQYNEQFF.

This clonotype was found a few times. The rearrangement links TRBV10-3 to TRBJ1-2, with TRBD1 matching over 7 bases. Germline V gene lookup returns CDR1 ENHRY and CDR2 SYGVKD. The J segment lost 2 bases and the V segment lost 0 bases, leaving 9 bases of the junction unmatched. The CDR3 length is 17 residues. CDR3 nucleotides: TGTGCCATCAGTGAGTCGAGGACAGGAACTTCAAACTATGGCTACACCTTC. Its translation: CAISESRTGTSNYGYTF.